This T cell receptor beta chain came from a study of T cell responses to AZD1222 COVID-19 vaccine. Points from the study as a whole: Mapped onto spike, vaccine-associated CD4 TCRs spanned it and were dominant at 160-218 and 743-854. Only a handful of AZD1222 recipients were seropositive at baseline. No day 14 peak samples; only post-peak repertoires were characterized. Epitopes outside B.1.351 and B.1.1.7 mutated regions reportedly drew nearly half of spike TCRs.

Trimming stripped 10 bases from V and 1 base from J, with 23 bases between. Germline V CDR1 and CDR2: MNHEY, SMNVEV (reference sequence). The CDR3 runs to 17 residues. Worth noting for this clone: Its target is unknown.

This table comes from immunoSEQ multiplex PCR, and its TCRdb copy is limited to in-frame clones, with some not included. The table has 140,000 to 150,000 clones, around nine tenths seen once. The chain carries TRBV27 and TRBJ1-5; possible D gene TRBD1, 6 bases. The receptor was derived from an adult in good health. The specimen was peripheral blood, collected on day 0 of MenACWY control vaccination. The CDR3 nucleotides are TGTGCCACCTCCCCCCGCGGGTCGGGGGCCAGCAATCAGCCCCAGCATTTT. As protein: CATSPRGSGASNQPQHF.